The 5 T cell receptor beta chains reported below all come from one sample, sequenced in a study of blood T cell repertoires in COVID-19. TCRdb keeps only in-frame clones here, not all; method: immunoSEQ multiplex PCR. The sample carries some 35,000 clones, 80% to 90% recorded once. The sequenced sample was peripheral blood. The receptors here all came from a man over 45 with acute or convalescent COVID-19.

The chain recombines TRBV7-6 with TRBJ1-4; D may be TRBD1 (5 bases). The V gene's germline CDR1 is SGHVS and CDR2 FNYEAQ. Trimming took 5 bases from V and 2 from J, leaving 21 bases between them. This CDR3 has 18 amino acids. Written as DNA, the CDR3 is TGTGCCAGCAGCACCTTCAAAGGGGCCCGGAATACTAATGAAAAACTGTTTTTT. This translates into CASSTFKGARNTNEKLFF.

The gene calls are TRBV19 and TRBJ1-5, with 7 bases fitting TRBD1. The CDR3 sequence is 16 residues long. Germline CDR1 LNHDA, CDR2 SQIVND (reference sequence). Trimming removed 5 bases from V and 0 bases from J; junction bases left unmatched: 7. The CDR3 loop is CASSSPGTDSNQPQHF. The CDR3 DNA reads TGTGCCAGTAGTTCTCCTGGGACAGATAGCAATCAGCCCCAGCATTTT.

The rearrangement links TRBV18 to TRBJ2-7, with 8 bases matching TRBD1. Germline values: CDR1 KGHSH, CDR2 LQKENI. J lost 2 bases, V lost 4 bases, and 4 bases had no gene match. The CDR3 runs 14 residues. The CDR3 loop is CASSLGQGPYEQYF. CDR3 nucleotides: TGTGCCAGCTCACTCGGACAGGGTCCCTACGAGCAGTACTTC.

This chain connects TRBV2 to TRBJ2-5, with D possibly matching TRBD2 (6 bases). CDR1 SNHLY and CDR2 FYNNEI come from the germline V gene. Trimming took off 10 bases at V and 0 bases at J, with 9 bases between the two ends. CDR3 length equals 12 residues. In DNA form, the CDR3 reads TGTGCCACCCGGACTAACCAAGAGACCCAGTACTTC. Protein: CATRTNQETQYF. The variable domain in full, completed from reference TRBV2 and TRBJ2-5, reads EPEVTQTPSHQVTQMGQEVILRCVPISNHLYFYWYRQILGQKVEFLVSFYNNEISEKSEIFDDQFSVERPDGSNFTLKIRSTKLEDSAMYFCATRTNQETQYFGPGTRLLVL.

The V call is TRBV6-5, the J call TRBJ1-1, with D perhaps matching TRBD1 (6 bases). V gave up 2 bases and J gave up 6 bases, with 7 bases separating them. Germline assignment: CDR1 MNHEY and CDR2 SVGAGI. The CDR3 runs to 12 residues. CDR3 bases: TGTGCCAGCAGTTACAACAGGGCTGAAGCTTTCTTT. Residues: CASSYNRAEAFF.